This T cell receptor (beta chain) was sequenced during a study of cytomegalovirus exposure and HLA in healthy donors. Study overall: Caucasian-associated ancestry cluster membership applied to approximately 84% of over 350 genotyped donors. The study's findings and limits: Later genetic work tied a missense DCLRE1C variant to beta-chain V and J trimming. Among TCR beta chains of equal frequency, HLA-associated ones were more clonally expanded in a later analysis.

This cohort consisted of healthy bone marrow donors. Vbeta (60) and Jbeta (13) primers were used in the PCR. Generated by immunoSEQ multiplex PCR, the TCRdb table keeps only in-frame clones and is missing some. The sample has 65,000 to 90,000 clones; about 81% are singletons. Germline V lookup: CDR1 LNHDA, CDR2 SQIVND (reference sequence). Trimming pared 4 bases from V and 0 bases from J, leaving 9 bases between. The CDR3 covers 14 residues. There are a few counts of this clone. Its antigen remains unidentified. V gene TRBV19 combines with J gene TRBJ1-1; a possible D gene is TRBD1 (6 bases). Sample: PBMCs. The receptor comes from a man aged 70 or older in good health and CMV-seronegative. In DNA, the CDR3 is TGTGCCAGTAGTAGAGGACAGTTGAACACTGAAGCTTTCTTT. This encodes CASSRGQLNTEAFF.